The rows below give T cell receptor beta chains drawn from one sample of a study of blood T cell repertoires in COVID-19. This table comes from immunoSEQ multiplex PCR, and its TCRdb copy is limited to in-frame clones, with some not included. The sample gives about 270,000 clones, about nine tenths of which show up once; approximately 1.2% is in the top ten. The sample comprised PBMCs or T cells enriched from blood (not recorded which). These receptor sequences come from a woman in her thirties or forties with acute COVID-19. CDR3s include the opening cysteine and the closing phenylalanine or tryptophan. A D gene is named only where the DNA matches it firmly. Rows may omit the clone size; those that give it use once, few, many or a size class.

CDR3: CASSSPAVYNEQFF; DNA: TGTGCCAGCAGCAGTCCAGCGGTCTACAATGAGCAGTTCTTC; J: TRBJ2-1; D: .; V: TRBV3-1/TRBV3-2; size: .
CDR3: CASSLGGQAGANVLTF; DNA: TGTGCCAGCAGCTTGGGAGGACAGGCTGGGGCCAACGTCCTGACTTTC; J: TRBJ2-6; D: TRBD1; V: TRBV5-4; size: .
CDR3: CASSQYAGEGWTEAFF; DNA: TGCGCCAGCAGCCAATACGCTGGAGAGGGTTGGACTGAAGCTTTCTTT; J: TRBJ1-1; D: .; V: TRBV4-3; size: few
CDR3: CASITRGQDTEAFF; DNA: TGTGCCAGTATTACTAGGGGACAGGACACTGAAGCTTTCTTT; J: TRBJ1-1; D: TRBD1; V: TRBV19; size: .
CDR3: CASGTGVSYEQYF; DNA: TGTGCCAGCGGGACGGGAGTCTCCTACGAGCAGTACTTC; J: TRBJ2-7; D: .; V: TRBV19; size: .
CDR3: CAISVDQRSYGYTF; DNA: TGTGCCATCAGTGTGGACCAGCGGAGCTATGGCTACACCTTC; J: TRBJ1-2; D: .; V: TRBV10-3; size: .
CDR3: CASNRAQGRNQPQHF; DNA: TGTGCCAGCAACCGGGCACAGGGGCGGAATCAGCCCCAGCATTTT; J: TRBJ1-5; D: TRBD1; V: TRBV28; size: .
CDR3: CASSIQGGGTEAFF; DNA: TGTGCCAGCAGCATACAGGGTGGCGGCACTGAAGCTTTCTTT; J: TRBJ1-1; D: .; V: TRBV7-2; size: .
CDR3: CASSEWDSCVF; DNA: TGTGCCAGCAGTGAATGGGACAGTTGCGTGTTT; J: TRBJ1-1; D: TRBD1; V: TRBV6-1; size: .
CDR3: CASSLSSPGGLNTEAFF; DNA: TGTGCCAGCAGTTTATCGAGCCCAGGGGGCCTGAACACTGAAGCTTTCTTT; J: TRBJ1-1; D: TRBD1; V: TRBV27; size: .
CDR3: CASSLWPGVAGELFF; DNA: TGTGCCAGCAGTTTATGGCCGGGAGTTGCCGGGGAGCTGTTTTTT; J: TRBJ2-2; D: .; V: TRBV27; size: .
CDR3: CASSLLLAGVNEQFF; DNA: TGTGCCAGCAGTTTATTACTAGCGGGAGTGAATGAGCAGTTCTTC; J: TRBJ2-1; D: TRBD2; V: TRBV27; size: .
CDR3: CASSLESGDQPQHF; DNA: TGCGCCAGCAGCTTGGAGTCCGGAGATCAGCCCCAGCATTTT; J: TRBJ1-5; D: .; V: TRBV5-1; size: .
CDR3: CASSEALQGADTF; DNA: TGTGCCAGCAGTGAAGCGCTTCAAGGGGCAGACACCTTC; J: TRBJ1-2; D: .; V: TRBV2; size: .
CDR3: CASSPSGTPDTQYF; DNA: TGCGCCAGCAGCCCCAGCGGGACCCCAGATACGCAGTATTTT; J: TRBJ2-3; D: TRBD2; V: TRBV5-1; size: .
CDR3: CAISDPGTGGEKLFF; DNA: TGTGCCATCAGTGATCCCGGGACAGGGGGTGAAAAACTGTTTTTT; J: TRBJ1-4; D: TRBD1; V: TRBV10-3; size: .
CDR3: CASSTTAQETQYF; DNA: TGTGCCAGCAGCACGACAGCACAAGAGACCCAGTACTTC; J: TRBJ2-5; D: .; V: TRBV7-3; size: .
CDR3: CASSLERATEIRMNTEAFF; DNA: TGTGCCAGCAGCTTAGAGCGGGCTACCGAAATCCGCATGAACACTGAAGCTTTCTTT; J: TRBJ1-1; D: .; V: TRBV11-3; size: .
CDR3: CASSYIAGVADTQYF; DNA: TGTGCCAGCAGTTATATAGCGGGAGTAGCAGATACGCAGTATTTT; J: TRBJ2-3; D: TRBD2; V: TRBV27; size: once
CDR3: CAIRRAGELFF; DNA: TGTGCCATCAGGCGGGCGGGGGAGCTGTTTTTT; J: TRBJ2-2; D: .; V: TRBV6-5; size: .
CDR3: CASSMTWTGGVYGYTF; DNA: TGTGCCAGTAGTATGACATGGACAGGGGGCGTCTATGGCTACACCTTC; J: TRBJ1-2; D: TRBD1; V: TRBV19; size: .
CDR3: CATSDLMEGSTDTQYF; DNA: TGTGCCACCAGTGATCTTATGGAGGGGAGCACAGATACGCAGTATTTT; J: TRBJ2-3; D: .; V: TRBV24-1; size: .
CDR3: CASSLNGQGRTGELFF; DNA: TGCGCCAGCAGCCTAAACGGACAGGGACGCACCGGGGAGCTGTTTTTT; J: TRBJ2-2; D: TRBD1; V: TRBV4-1; size: .
CDR3: CASSERNRASGELFF; DNA: TGTGCCAGCAGTGAACGCAACAGGGCTTCCGGGGAGCTGTTTTTT; J: TRBJ2-2; D: .; V: TRBV2; size: .
CDR3: CASSLGLAGEVDTQYF; DNA: TGCGCCAGCAGCTTGGGGCTAGCGGGAGAGGTAGATACGCAGTATTTT; J: TRBJ2-3; D: TRBD2; V: TRBV5-1; size: .
CDR3: CASSLGTGTGQNIQYF; DNA: TGTGCCAGCAGCTTAGGGACAGGGACCGGGCAGAACATTCAGTACTTC; J: TRBJ2-4; D: TRBD1; V: TRBV11-2; size: .
CDR3: CASSGGFGNQPQHF; DNA: TGTGCCAGCAGCGGCGGATTTGGCAATCAGCCCCAGCATTTT; J: TRBJ1-5; D: .; V: TRBV9; size: .
CDR3: CASSGGTGQNYGYTF; DNA: TGTGCCAGCAGCGGCGGGACAGGTCAGAACTATGGCTACACCTTC; J: TRBJ1-2; D: TRBD1; V: TRBV9; size: .
CDR3: CASSQDLAGQAYEQYF; DNA: TGCGCCAGCAGCCAAGATCTGGCAGGGCAAGCCTACGAGCAGTACTTC; J: TRBJ2-7; D: .; V: TRBV4-1; size: .
CDR3: CATSRAIGLAGGLETQYF; DNA: TGTGCCACCAGCAGAGCAATCGGACTAGCGGGAGGGTTAGAGACCCAGTACTTC; J: TRBJ2-5; D: TRBD2; V: TRBV15; size: .
CDR3: CASSPLGRGYTF; DNA: TGTGCCAGCAGTCCCCTTGGGCGTGGCTACACCTTC; J: TRBJ1-2; D: .; V: TRBV12-3/TRBV12-4; size: .
CDR3: CASSSPGLGLTWQFF; DNA: TGTGCCAGCAGCTCTCCGGGACTAGGTTTGACTTGGCAGTTCTTC; J: TRBJ2-1; D: TRBD2; V: TRBV27; size: .
CDR3: CASSQTPGQGSNEQFF; DNA: TGTGCCAGCAGCCAAACGCCGGGACAGGGCTCCAATGAGCAGTTCTTC; J: TRBJ2-1; D: TRBD1; V: TRBV3-1/TRBV3-2; size: .
CDR3: CASADREVTEAFF; DNA: TGTGCCAGCGCCGACAGGGAAGTTACTGAAGCTTTCTTT; J: TRBJ1-1; D: TRBD1; V: TRBV6-5; size: .
CDR3: CASSLNTPYGYTF; DNA: TGTGCCAGCAGCTTAAACACGCCCTATGGCTACACCTTC; J: TRBJ1-2; D: .; V: TRBV11-1; size: .
CDR3: CASSSTGASYEQYF; DNA: TGTGCCAGCAGCTCCACAGGGGCCTCCTACGAGCAGTACTTC; J: TRBJ2-7; D: TRBD1; V: TRBV28; size: .
CDR3: CASSVTGTGDTEAFF; DNA: TGTGCCAGCAGCGTAACCGGGACAGGGGACACTGAAGCTTTCTTT; J: TRBJ1-1; D: TRBD1; V: TRBV9; size: .
CDR3: CASSPERELGTDTQYF; DNA: TGTGCCAGCTCACCTGAGAGAGAGCTCGGCACAGATACGCAGTATTTT; J: TRBJ2-3; D: .; V: TRBV18; size: .
CDR3: CASSPTGATFSNQPQHF; DNA: TGTGCCAGCAGCCCCACAGGGGCTACCTTTAGCAATCAGCCCCAGCATTTT; J: TRBJ1-5; D: TRBD1; V: TRBV27; size: .
CDR3: CASSPSAGTGPTDTQYF; DNA: TGTGCCAGCAGTCCATCCGCCGGGACAGGGCCCACAGATACGCAGTATTTT; J: TRBJ2-3; D: TRBD1; V: TRBV6-4; size: .
CDR3: CASSQLLAGGYNEQFF; DNA: TGTGCCAGCTCCCAACTCCTAGCGGGAGGCTACAATGAGCAGTTCTTC; J: TRBJ2-1; D: TRBD2; V: TRBV18; size: .
CDR3: CASSLEGHRTTNEKLFF; DNA: TGCGCCAGCAGCTTGGAAGGACATAGGACAACTAATGAAAAACTGTTTTTT; J: TRBJ1-4; D: .; V: TRBV5-1; size: .
CDR3: CASSQGGNTIYF; DNA: TGTGCCAGCAGTCAGGGGGGCAACACCATATATTTT; J: TRBJ1-3; D: TRBD1; V: TRBV7-9; size: .
CDR3: CASNIQPGELFF; DNA: TGTGCCAGCAACATACAACCCGGGGAGCTGTTTTTT; J: TRBJ2-2; D: .; V: TRBV2; size: few
CDR3: CASSLTREGYGYTF; DNA: TGTGCCAGCAGCTTGACCAGGGAAGGCTATGGCTACACCTTC; J: TRBJ1-2; D: .; V: TRBV11-3; size: .
CDR3: CASSPYRANEKLFF; DNA: TGTGCCAGCAGCCCCTACAGGGCAAATGAAAAACTGTTTTTT; J: TRBJ1-4; D: .; V: TRBV6-5; size: .
CDR3: CASSLGQNYGYTF; DNA: TGTGCCAGCAGTCTGGGACAGAACTATGGCTACACCTTC; J: TRBJ1-2; D: TRBD1; V: TRBV27; size: .
CDR3: CASSARQGGNTGELFF; DNA: TGTGCCAGCAGTGCGAGACAGGGAGGGAACACCGGGGAGCTGTTTTTT; J: TRBJ2-2; D: .; V: TRBV25-1; size: .
CDR3: CASRPMDRSSSGNTIYF; DNA: TGCGCCAGCAGACCCATGGACAGGTCGAGCTCTGGAAACACCATATATTTT; J: TRBJ1-3; D: TRBD1; V: TRBV10-2; size: .
CDR3: CASRVQGWTDTQYF; DNA: TGTGCCAGCAGGGTTCAGGGGTGGACAGATACGCAGTATTTT; J: TRBJ2-3; D: .; V: TRBV6-5; size: .
CDR3: CATTSDLSGTGELFF; DNA: TGTGCCACTACCTCCGATCTCTCTGGTACCGGGGAGCTGTTTTTT; J: TRBJ2-2; D: .; V: TRBV2; size: .
CDR3: CATRTGSHNQPQHF; DNA: TGTGCCACCAGGACAGGGAGCCACAATCAGCCCCAGCATTTT; J: TRBJ1-5; D: TRBD1; V: TRBV19; size: .
CDR3: CASTSTPTSTRFF; DNA: TGTGCCAGTACCTCCACCCCGACTTCTACTCGGTTCTTC; J: TRBJ2-1; D: .; V: TRBV19; size: .
CDR3: CASSPGGQEDYGYTF; DNA: TGTGCCAGCAGCCCTGGCGGTCAGGAGGACTATGGCTACACCTTC; J: TRBJ1-2; D: .; V: TRBV11-3; size: .
CDR3: CASSPRPGLAGGLPGELFF; DNA: TGTGCCAGCAGCCCCAGACCGGGACTAGCGGGAGGTTTACCCGGGGAGCTGTTTTTT; J: TRBJ2-2; D: TRBD2; V: TRBV11-3; size: .